This note documents a single T cell receptor (beta chain) sequence. As handled by the study authors: For nucleated cells, counts were estimated from reference gene primer amplification. Clones were read by immunoSEQ multiplex PCR, and TCRdb kept only the in-frame ones, dropping some. V, J and clone size are taken as reported in that table, and D and trimming were inferred from the DNA itself. The sample yields approximately 57,000 clones, approximately 87% seen once. The CDR3 is 11 amino acids. Germline values: CDR1 DFQATT, CDR2 SNEGSKA (reference sequence). Trimming cost V 4 bases and J 2 bases, with 6 bases left between them. This specimen belongs to a study of blood T cell repertoires in COVID-19. About the research overall: Researchers got acute and convalescent COVID-19 samples from the United States, Italy and Spain. T cells, B-cell-depleted T cells, or PBMCs provided the cDNA or gDNA that served as material.

The chain links TRBV20-1 to TRBJ2-7; no clear D. The TCR comes from a man in his forties or fifties with acute or convalescent COVID-19. Specimen: peripheral blood. The CDR3 coding sequence is TGCAGTGCTATGGCAGCCTACGAGCAGTACTTC. It codes for CSAMAAYEQYF.